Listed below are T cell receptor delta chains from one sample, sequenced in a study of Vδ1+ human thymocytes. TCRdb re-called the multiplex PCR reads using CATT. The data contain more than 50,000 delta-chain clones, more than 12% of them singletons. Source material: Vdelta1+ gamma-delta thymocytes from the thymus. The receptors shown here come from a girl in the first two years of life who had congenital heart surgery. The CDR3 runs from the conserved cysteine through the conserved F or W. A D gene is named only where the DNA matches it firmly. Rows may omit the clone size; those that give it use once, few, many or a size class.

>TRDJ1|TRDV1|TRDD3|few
CALGDPPFGTGGSTDKLIF
TGTGCTCTTGGGGACCCTCCTTTCGGTACTGGGGGATCCACCGATAAACTCATCTTT
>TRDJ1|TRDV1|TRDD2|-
CALGEPPPFLEGKPYTDKLIF
TGTGCTCTTGGGGAACCGCCCCCCTTCCTAGAGGGGAAACCGTACACCGATAAACTCATCTTT
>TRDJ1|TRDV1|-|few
CALGERPLSGVLSTDKLIF
TGTGCTCTTGGGGAACGCCCTCTATCCGGGGTGTTGAGCACCGATAAACTCATCTTT
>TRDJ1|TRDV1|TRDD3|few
CALGPQRKGGLGDLGNTDKLIF
TGTGCTCTTGGGCCCCAGCGGAAGGGGGGACTGGGGGACCTGGGAAACACCGATAAACTCATCTTT
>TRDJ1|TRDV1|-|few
CALGDSFLIGGIWSTDKLIF
TGTGCTCTTGGGGACTCCTTCCTAATCGGGGGGATATGGTCAACCGATAAACTCATCTTT
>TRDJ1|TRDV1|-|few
CALGEGGDTGPPPSTDKLIF
TGTGCTCTTGGGGAAGGGGGAGATACTGGGCCTCCCCCGTCCACCGATAAACTCATCTTT
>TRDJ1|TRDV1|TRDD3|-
CALGEANGDTLADKLIF
TGTGCTCTTGGGGAAGCGAACGGGGATACGCTGGCCGATAAGCTCATCTTT
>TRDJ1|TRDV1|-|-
CALGDPSSSADKLIF
TGTGCTCTTGGGGACCCCTCGTCTAGCGCCGATAAACTCATCTTT
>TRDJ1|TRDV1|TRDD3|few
CALGEYYAGDGGYAADKLIF
TGTGCTCTTGGGGAGTACTACGCCGGGGATGGGGGATACGCTGCCGATAAACTCATCTTT
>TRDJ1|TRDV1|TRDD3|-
CALGELPLWEDWGIRTDKLIF
TGTGCTCTTGGGGAACTTCCACTTTGGGAGGACTGGGGGATACGCACCGATAAACTCATCTTT
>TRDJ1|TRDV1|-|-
CALGEKDNSYRLGVRGLRHTDKLIF
TGTGCTCTTGGGGAAAAAGATAACTCCTACCGCCTGGGGGTGAGGGGTTTGAGGCACACCGATAAACTCATCTTT
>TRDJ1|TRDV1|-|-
CALGEPPGGGQYTDKLIF
TGTGCTCTTGGGGAACCCCCCGGCGGGGGACAGTACACCGATAAACTCATCTTT
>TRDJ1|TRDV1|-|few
CSVYGGLIF
TGCTCAGTCTACGGTGGACTCATCTTT
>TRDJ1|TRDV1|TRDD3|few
CALGERGIRSDTDKLIF
TGTGCTCTTGGGGAACGGGGGATACGGTCGGACACCGATAAACTCATCTTT
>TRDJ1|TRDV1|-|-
CALGELYAHWDYTDKLIF
TGTGCTCTTGGGGAACTCTACGCGCACTGGGATTACACCGATAAACTCATCTTT
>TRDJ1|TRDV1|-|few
CALGDEGGAFQPHKLIF
TGTGCTCTTGGGGATGAGGGGGGGGCCTTCCAGCCCCATAAACTCATCTTT
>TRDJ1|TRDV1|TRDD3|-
CALGELVGGYGKYTDKLIF
TGTGCTCTTGGGGAACTAGTTGGGGGATACGGGAAATACACCGATAAACTCATCTTT
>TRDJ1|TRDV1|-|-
CALGEKSGTFFLTGSDKLIF
TGTGCTCTTGGGGAAAAGAGCGGGACTTTTTTCCTGACAGGGTCCGATAAACTCATCTTT
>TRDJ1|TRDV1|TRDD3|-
CALGEQPRGDTGADKLIF
TGTGCTCTTGGGGAACAACCCCGAGGGGATACAGGCGCCGATAAACTCATCTTT
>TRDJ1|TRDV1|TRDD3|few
CALGDSRIWGIRYADKLIF
TGTGCTCTTGGGGATTCCCGAATCTGGGGGATACGTTACGCCGATAAACTCATCTTT
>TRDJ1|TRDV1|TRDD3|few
CALGENPYWGSTDKLIF
TGTGCTCTTGGGGAAAACCCGTACTGGGGGTCCACCGATAAACTCATCTTT
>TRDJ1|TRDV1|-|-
CALGELYPKTSPYTDKLIF
TGTGCTCTTGGGGAACTGTATCCGAAAACGTCCCCGTACACCGATAAACTCATCTTT
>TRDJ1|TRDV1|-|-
CALGGPGGSWGPTRGTDKLIF
TGTGCTCTTGGGGGCCCCGGGGGAAGCTGGGGTCCTACCCGGGGGACCGATAAACTCATCTTT
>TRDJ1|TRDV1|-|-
CALGPTRPSWELGDTDKLIF
TGTGCTCTTGGGCCTACCCGCCCTTCCTGGGAACTGGGGGACACCGATAAACTCATCTTT
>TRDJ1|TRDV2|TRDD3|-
CACDTNDLLGVMTDKLIF
TGTGCCTGTGACACGAACGATTTACTGGGGGTTATGACCGATAAACTCATCTTT
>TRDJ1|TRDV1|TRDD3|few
CALGDTVLGVYTDKLIF
TGTGCTCTTGGGGATACAGTACTGGGGGTGTACACCGATAAACTCATCTTT
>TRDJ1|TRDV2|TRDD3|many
CACDTLFGMGDTLDTDKLIF
TGTGCCTGTGACACCTTGTTCGGGATGGGGGATACATTAGACACCGATAAACTCATCTTT
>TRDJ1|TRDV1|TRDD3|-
CALGELNVLGAKGTDKLIF
TGTGCTCTTGGGGAACTGAACGTACTGGGGGCTAAGGGCACCGATAAACTCATCTTT
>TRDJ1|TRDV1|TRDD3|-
CALGEIGTGWGYENKLIF
TGTGCTCTTGGGGAAATTGGAACTGGTTGGGGATACGAGAATAAACTCATCTTT
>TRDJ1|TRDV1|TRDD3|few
CALGEGYWGIQAADKLIF
TGTGCTCTTGGGGAGGGTTACTGGGGGATACAGGCGGCCGATAAACTCATCTTT
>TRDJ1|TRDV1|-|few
CALGEPHPRGRYTDKLIF
TGTGCTCTTGGGGAACCACATCCCCGGGGGAGGTACACCGATAAACTCATCTTT
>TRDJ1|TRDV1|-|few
CALGDMVGGYTDKLIF
TGTGCTCTTGGGGACATGGTGGGGGGGTACACCGATAAACTCATCTTT
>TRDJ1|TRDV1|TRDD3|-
CALGGPLTTGGYGATDKLIF
TGTGCTCTTGGGGGACCGTTGACCACTGGGGGATACGGAGCCACCGATAAACTCATCTTT